The entry below gives a single T cell receptor (beta chain) sequence along with its context. The antigen remains undetermined. The source of the sample is a study of cytomegalovirus exposure and HLA in healthy donors. The PCR ran on 60 Vbeta and 13 Jbeta primers. Repertoires were generated with immunoSEQ multiplex PCR, while TCRdb's copy carries only in-frame clones and drops some. The table has about 160,000 clones, more than 75% seen once; the top ten hold about 2%. Study results and limitations: The classifier was said to identify cytomegalovirus status with high specificity and sensitivity. Among donors in an Asian-associated ancestry cluster, a later analysis reportedly found fewer N-insertions than the roughly 700-donor mean.

The CDR3 covers 16 residues. From germline, CDR1 is SGHVS and CDR2 FQNEAQ. Trimming cost V 5 bases and J 0 bases; bases outside gene matches: 7. The source material was PBMCs. The receptor was isolated from a man aged 18 to 29 in good health and CMV-seropositive. J is TRBJ2-3 and V is TRBV7-8, with 8 bases identical to TRBD2. The CDR3 is CASSRTSGYSTDTQYF. CDR3 bases: TGTGCCAGCAGCCGTACTAGCGGATATAGCACAGATACGCAGTATTTT.